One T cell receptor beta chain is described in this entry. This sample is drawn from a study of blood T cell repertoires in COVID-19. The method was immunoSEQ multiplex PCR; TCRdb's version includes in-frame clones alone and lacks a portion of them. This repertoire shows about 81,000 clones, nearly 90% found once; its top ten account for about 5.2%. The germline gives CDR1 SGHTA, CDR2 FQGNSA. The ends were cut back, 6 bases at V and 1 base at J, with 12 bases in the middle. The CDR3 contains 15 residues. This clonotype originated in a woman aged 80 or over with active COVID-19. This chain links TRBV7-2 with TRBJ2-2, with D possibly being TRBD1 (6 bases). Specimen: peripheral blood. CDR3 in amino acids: CASSRPGQNTGELFF. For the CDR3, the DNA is TGTGCCAGCAGTCGACCGGGACAGAACACCGGGGAGCTGTTTTTT.